This TCR beta chain is from a study of CD8 T cells in Susac syndrome. Sequencing of TCR beta was performed on blood CD8+ and CD4+ T cells. The junction had 7 bases not matched to a gene; V was cut back by 4 bases and J by 8 bases. The CDR3 covers 13 residues. Looked up from germline, CDR1 is DFQATT and CDR2 is SNEGSKA (reference sequence). RNA in amounts of 0.5 to 1 ug was reverse transcribed with random hexamers. MiXCR, run by TCRdb on the immunoSEQ multiplex PCR reads, gives a single entry per CDR3 protein. The table lists approximately 200,000 distinct CDR3 sequences, 95% of them singletons, with 0.07% to 0.095% in the top ten.

The sequenced sample was CD4+ T cells from PBMCs. The chain couples TRBV20-1 to TRBJ2-4, with TRBD1 identical over 8 bases. The clonotype comes from a human donor with multiple sclerosis. In nucleotides, the CDR3 is TGCAGTGCTAAGGGGACAGGCCCGGACATTCAGTACTTC. Residues: CSAKGTGPDIQYF.